This T cell receptor (beta chain) was retrieved from a study of liver allograft versus peripheral blood T cells. Study background: Recipients' peripheral blood served as the comparator for T cell receptor repertoires in transplanted livers.

Study-wide points: Reportedly, liver allograft T cell receptor repertoires differed from peripheral blood ones.

Deletions cut 3 bases from V and 6 bases from J, with 15 bases between. The V gene's germline CDR1 is SGHDN and CDR2 FVKESK. The CDR3 runs 16 residues. TCRdb reanalysed the reads using MiXCR and keeps one entry per CDR3 protein. Among more than 3,500 distinct CDR3 sequences listed, around 16% were seen once. This clonotype qualifies as medium-sized. Its antigen is undetermined. The sequence came from a human patient who had a liver transplant. Some T cells could come from the graft donor. The chain employs TRBV14 and TRBJ1-6, with D uncertain. The CDR3 DNA reads TGTGCCAGCAGCCACCGGACGAGCCTGGTTAATTCACCCCTCCACTTT. This sequence encodes CASSHRTSLVNSPLHF.